Listed here are 19 T cell receptor beta chains from one sample, sequenced in a study of cytotoxic CD8 clonotypes in ibrutinib-treated CLL. Profiling relied on immunoSEQ multiplex PCR, and the TCRdb table lists in-frame clones only, not all of them. This sample yields some 61,000 clones, of which 68% are seen a single time; about 5.7% belongs to the top ten. Sequences were derived from PBMCs, sampled after 12 months of ibrutinib treatment. These TCRs come from a human donor with chronic lymphocytic leukemia.

This clone occurred once. CDR3 sequence reads: CASSERPGMGNQPQHF. CDR3 nucleotide sequence: TGTGCCAGCAGCGAAAGACCAGGGATGGGCAATCAGCCCCAGCATTTT. J is TRBJ1-5 and V is TRBV5-4; maybe TRBD1 (5 bases). Germline V gene lookup returns CDR1 SGHNT and CDR2 YYREEE (reference sequence). The CDR3 sequence is 16 residues long. Trimming pared 4 bases from V and 2 bases from J, leaving 16 bases between.

The chain carries TRBV10-3 and TRBJ2-7; perhaps TRBD2 as D (6 bases). The V gene lost 6 bases and the J gene lost 6 bases, with 15 bases spanning the gap. Germline V gives CDR1 ENHRY, CDR2 SYGVKD. This CDR3 spans 13 amino acids. DNA for the CDR3: TGTGCCATCAGCGGGGGACGAGAAGGCGAGCAGTACTTC. This gives the protein CAISGGREGEQYF.

The rearrangement links TRBV4-1 to TRBJ2-1; 8 bases match TRBD1. Germline V CDR1 and CDR2: MGHRA, YSYEKL. The CDR3 loop spans 14 amino acids. The trim removed 4 bases at V and 9 bases at J, leaving 8 bases unmatched. The CDR3 sequence: CASSLRRRGPEQFF. The CDR3 bases are TGCGCCAGCAGCCTAAGGCGCAGGGGGCCTGAGCAGTTCTTC.

This rearrangement joins TRBV10-3 to TRBJ2-1; 7 bases agree with TRBD2. Looked up from germline, CDR1 is ENHRY and CDR2 is SYGVKD. Trimming removed 8 bases from V and 7 bases from J; junction bases left unmatched: 2. The CDR3 contains 11 residues. CDR3 in DNA: TGTGCCATCGGGAGGGGAAATGAGCAGTTCTTC. It encodes CAIGRGNEQFF.

The rearrangement joins TRBV27 to TRBJ2-5; 12 nucleotides match TRBD1. V lost 6 bases and J lost 7; bases outside the gene matches: 9. The CDR3 extends over 15 amino acids. CDR1 is MNHEY, CDR2 SMNVEV, per germline (reference sequence). CDR3 protein: CASRTGTGGLSTQYF. CDR3 DNA sequence: TGTGCCAGCAGAACCGGGACAGGGGGCTTATCGACCCAGTACTTC.

This clone was counted a few times. The chain links TRBV10-3 to TRBJ2-5, with D perhaps TRBD1 or TRBD2 (6 bases each). V was shortened by 3 bases and J by 4 bases, with 15 bases between the two germline ends. Germline assignment: CDR1 ENHRY and CDR2 SYGVKD. This CDR3 is 15 amino acids long. The CDR3 nucleotides read TGTGCCATCAGTGACCCGGGGGCCCCCAGAGAGACCCAGTACTTC. Its protein product is CAISDPGAPRETQYF.

DNA for the CDR3: TGTGCCAGTAGTATAGATATCGGGGTAGGGGCCAACGTCCTGACTTTC. Protein: CASSIDIGVGANVLTF. This chain joins TRBV19 and TRBJ2-6; a possible D gene is TRBD2 (5 bases). Germline CDR1 LNHDA, CDR2 SQIVND (reference sequence). This CDR3 contains 16 residues. V was trimmed by 0 bases and J by 4 bases, leaving 10 bases between them.

CDR3 protein: CASSLGPGPRDEQYF. In DNA, the CDR3 is TGTGCCAGCAGCTTAGGCCCGGGACCTCGGGACGAGCAGTACTTC. The chain couples TRBV7-2 to TRBJ2-7; D is tentatively TRBD1 or TRBD2 (5 bases each). Trimming shortened V by 1 base and J by 5 bases, and 15 bases separated the two germline ends. Germline CDR1 and CDR2: SGHTA and FQGNSA. The CDR3 length is 15 residues.

This sequence joins TRBV2 and TRBJ1-5, with D possibly being TRBD1 (5 bases). CDR3 length: 15 residues. The V end lost 3 bases, the J end lost 3 bases, and 12 bases lay between the germline ends. CDR1 is SNHLY and CDR2 is FYNNEI in the germline V gene. Written as DNA, the CDR3 is TGTGCCAGCAGTGACAAGAGACAGAACAATCAGCCCCAGCATTTT. Encoded protein: CASSDKRQNNQPQHF.

V usage is TRBV25-1 and J usage is TRBJ2-5; 7 bases are a match to TRBD1. This CDR3 contains 13 residues. The junction had 6 bases not matched to a gene; V was cut back by 6 bases and J by 5 bases. Per germline, CDR1 MGHDK and CDR2 SYGVNS. The CDR3 coding sequence is TGTGCCAGCAGCCTGACAGGGACGGAGACCCAGTACTTC. It encodes CASSLTGTETQYF.

The rearrangement joins TRBV19 to TRBJ1-1; possibly TRBD1 for D (5 bases). The V gene's germline CDR1 is LNHDA and CDR2 SQIVND (reference sequence). Trimming cost V 4 bases and J 3 bases, with 9 bases left between them. The CDR3 spans 13 residues. The CDR3 reads CASSTTVDTEAFF. The CDR3 nucleotides read TGTGCCAGTAGTACGACAGTAGACACTGAAGCTTTCTTT. Using reference TRBV19 and TRBJ1-1 for the parts outside the CDR3, the full variable domain is DGGITQSPKYLFRKEGQNVTLSCEQNLNHDAMYWYRQDPGQGLRLIYYSQIVNDFQKGDIAEGYSVSREKKESFPLTVTSAQKNPTAFYLCASSTTVDTEAFFGQGTRLTVV.

The V call is TRBV5-6, the J call TRBJ1-1, with a possible D match to TRBD1 (6 bases). Germline V gene sequence: CDR1 SGHDT, CDR2 YYEEEE. V lost 3 bases and J 4 bases, leaving 10 bases between the germline ends. The CDR3 spans 13 residues. CDR3 residues: CASSWQGTTEAFF. CDR3 sequence (DNA): TGTGCCAGCAGCTGGCAGGGGACCACTGAAGCTTTCTTT.

The chain couples TRBV9 to TRBJ2-2; D might be TRBD2 (5 bases). The CDR3 totals 14 residues. Germline V lookup: CDR1 SGDLS, CDR2 YYNGEE. V was shortened by 2 bases and J by 7 bases, with 12 bases between the two germline ends. The CDR3 DNA is TGTGCCAGCAGCGTTCGACTAAATAGCGGGGAGCTGTTTTTT. Residues: CASSVRLNSGELFF. The whole variable domain, remainder taken from reference TRBV9 and TRBJ2-2, is DSGVTQTPKHLITATGQRVTLRCSPRSGDLSVYWYQQSLDQGLQFLIQYYNGEERAKGNILERFSAQQFPDLHSELNLSSLELGDSALYFCASSVRLNSGELFFGEGSRLTVL.

The chain carries TRBV5-1 and TRBJ1-3; D gene uncertain. Germline V gene data show CDR1 as SGHRS and CDR2 as YFSETQ. CDR3 length: 14 residues. The ends were cut back, 5 bases at V and 0 bases at J, with 9 bases in the middle. In nucleotides, the CDR3 is TGCGCCAGCAGGCTGGACTCCTCTGGAAACACCATATATTTT. It is translated as CASRLDSSGNTIYF.

This chain uses TRBV6-6 with TRBJ1-6; D uncertain. The V and J ends lost 6 bases and 6 bases respectively, with 18 bases between them. The CDR3 loop spans 16 amino acids. Per the germline V gene, CDR1 is MNHNY and CDR2 is SVGAGI (reference sequence). CDR3 sequence (DNA): TGTGCCAGCAGGCCTTCGGGGTTCCCGGCTAATTCACCCCTCCACTTT. This encodes CASRPSGFPANSPLHF.

This clone was detected a few times. The chain has TRBV30 and TRBJ1-1; no clear D. Trimming pared 4 bases from V and 2 bases from J, leaving 17 bases between. CDR3 length: 15 residues. Germline V gene lookup returns CDR1 GTSNPN and CDR2 SVGIG (reference sequence). CDR3 DNA sequence: TGTGCCTGGACTGTATGGGCAGTGGGAAACACTGAAGCTTTCTTT. Translated, it gives CAWTVWAVGNTEAFF.

In its sample, this clone was seen a few times. CDR3 in amino acids: CASRGTGGITGQFF. The DNA for the CDR3 is TGTGCCAGTCGCGGGACAGGGGGCATCACGGGGCAGTTCTTC. This rearrangement joins TRBV19 to TRBJ2-1; 12 positions match TRBD1. The J segment lost 12 bases and the V segment lost 8 bases, leaving 11 bases of the junction unmatched. Per the germline V gene, CDR1 is LNHDA and CDR2 is SQIVND (reference sequence). This CDR3 contains 14 residues.

In this sample, this clone turned up a few times. This sequence joins TRBV29-1 and TRBJ2-1; 9 positions match TRBD1. CDR1 is SQVTM, CDR2 ANQGSEA, per germline. This CDR3 region has 13 residues. Trimming removed 6 bases from V and 2 bases from J; junction bases left unmatched: 2. The CDR3 nucleotides are TGCAGCGTGACAGGGGGGGCCTACAATGAGCAGTTCTTC. Amino acids: CSVTGGAYNEQFF.

V is TRBV29-1 and J is TRBJ2-5, with D perhaps matching TRBD1 (6 bases). Trimming shortened V by 6 bases and J by 4 bases, and 18 bases separated the two germline ends. The length of the CDR3 is 14 residues. CDR1 is SQVTM, CDR2 ANQGSEA, per germline. CDR3 amino acids: CSVTQGTSAETQYF. The CDR3 bases are TGCAGCGTGACTCAAGGGACATCCGCAGAGACCCAGTACTTC.